This T cell receptor beta chain was found in a study of chemoradiotherapy in HPV16-positive cancers. Findings and caveats of the study: Candidate HPV-specific clones and E7-related TCR motifs grew in tumor during treatment. Better recurrence-free survival went with HPV-responsive T-cell expansion in HPV16-positive patients.

Samples were taken several times over chemoradiotherapy. Profiled with immunoSEQ multiplex PCR; TCRdb holds only in-frame clones, not every one. The profile shows some 11,000 clones, nearly 90% of them singletons. Trimming cost V 1 base and J 3 bases; bases outside gene matches: 3. The CDR3 consists of 15 residues. Germline values: CDR1 SGHTA, CDR2 FQGNSA. Regarding this clone: Its antigen is unidentified.

This rearrangement joins TRBV7-2 to TRBJ2-7; 10 positions agree with TRBD2. Sampling took place from a patient who underwent chemoradiotherapy. The source of this sequence is a human donor with HPV-associated anogenital cancer. The CDR3 reads CASSLGSGGVYEQYF. The CDR3 DNA reads as TGTGCCAGCAGCTTAGGCAGCGGGGGGGTCTACGAGCAGTACTTC.